The 11 T cell receptor beta chains reported below all come from one sample, sequenced in a study of T-cell memory formation after mild COVID-19. One entry per CDR3 protein, called by TCRdb with MiXCR from the 5' RACE reads. The profile shows roughly 370,000 distinct CDR3 sequences, about 17% of them singletons. The sequencing sample was made of PBMCs or a T cell subset sorted from them (not recorded which). The receptors stem from a man between 18 and 29 years old who had mild COVID-19 (a few samples of this study predate the infection). Cell type and time point are not known.

The chain combines TRBV10-3 with TRBJ1-2; 11 nucleotides agree with TRBD1. CDR3 length equals 14 residues. Looked up from germline, CDR1 is ENHRY and CDR2 is SYGVKD. V gave up 6 bases and J gave up 4 bases; unmatched junction bases: 4. For the CDR3, the DNA is TGTGCCATCAGAGGACAGGGGGCTCGCTATGGCTACACCTTC. This translates into CAIRGQGARYGYTF.

The genes are TRBV7-2 and TRBJ1-5, with 7 bases aligning to TRBD1. The V gene's germline CDR1 is SGHTA and CDR2 FQGNSA. This CDR3 region has 13 residues. Unmatched junction bases numbered 8, after V lost 4 bases and J lost 11 bases. This chain's CDR3 is CASSSRGQQAQHF. The CDR3 region has the DNA TGTGCCAGCAGCTCGAGGGGACAGCAGGCCCAGCATTTT.

The chain uses TRBV7-3 and TRBJ2-3, with TRBD2 identical over 11 bases. CDR1 is SGHTA, CDR2 FQGTGA, per germline. CDR3 length equals 17 residues. The V and J ends lost 2 bases and 4 bases, in that order; junction bases with no gene match: 8. CDR3 sequence reads: CASSLVAGGDRPDTQYF. For the CDR3, the DNA is TGTGCCAGCAGCTTAGTAGCGGGGGGGGACCGCCCAGATACGCAGTATTTT.

This chain uses TRBV29-1 with TRBJ2-5; D ambiguous. Germline V gene sequence: CDR1 SQVTM, CDR2 ANQGSEA. Trimming shortened V by 1 base and J by 6 bases, and 12 bases separated the two germline ends. This CDR3 is 13 amino acids long. This CDR3 is CSVEVSAVKTQYF. CDR3 sequence (DNA): TGCAGCGTTGAAGTGTCTGCGGTGAAGACCCAGTACTTC.

The chain links TRBV24-1 to TRBJ1-2; D call uncertain. The V end lost 4 bases, the J end lost 4 bases, and 6 bases lay between the germline ends. Germline assignment: CDR1 KGHDR and CDR2 SFDVKD. The CDR3 covers 12 residues. CDR3 bases: TGTGCCACCAGTGACGACACCTATGGCTACACCTTC. Amino acid sequence: CATSDDTYGYTF.

The sample holds a few counts of this clonotype. V is TRBV4-1 and J is TRBJ2-3; 7 positions agree with TRBD2. CDR1 is MGHRA, CDR2 YSYEKL, per germline. The CDR3 contains 16 residues. V trimming: 5 bases; J trimming: 4 bases; junction bases outside the gene matches: 12. As DNA, the CDR3 is TGCGCCAGCAGCGCCCGCAACGGGGGGAGGGCAGATACGCAGTATTTT. Residues: CASSARNGGRADTQYF.

This chain connects TRBV7-7 to TRBJ2-1; D might be TRBD2 (7 bases). This CDR3 is 14 amino acids long. Trimming removed 5 bases from V and 8 bases from J, with 16 bases in between. CDR1 and CDR2 (germline): SSHAT, FNYEAQ (reference sequence). The CDR3 spells CASSLYGGLDEQFF. In nucleotides, the CDR3 is TGTGCCAGCAGCCTTTACGGGGGGCTGGATGAGCAGTTCTTC.

The chain couples TRBV11-2 to TRBJ2-5; the D gene is possibly TRBD2 (6 bases). With 4 bases removed from V and 2 bases from J, the gap between germline ends came to 11 bases. Germline V gives CDR1 SGHAT, CDR2 FQNNGV. This CDR3 is built from 14 residues. This chain's CDR3 is CASSWGVQQETQYF. The CDR3, as DNA: TGTGCCAGCAGCTGGGGGGTCCAGCAAGAGACCCAGTACTTC.

This sequence joins TRBV7-2 and TRBJ1-2, with D perhaps TRBD1 (5 bases). The CDR3 covers 15 residues. Looked up from germline, CDR1 is SGHTA and CDR2 is FQGNSA. V shed 3 bases and J shed 7 bases, with 18 bases lying between them. This CDR3 is CASSFMTADLTGYTF. For the CDR3, the DNA is TGTGCCAGCAGCTTTATGACAGCTGATTTAACTGGCTACACCTTC.

The genes are TRBV6-6 and TRBJ2-3, with a possible D match to TRBD2 (6 bases). V was clipped by 8 bases and J by 6 bases, with 9 bases between them. CDR1 and CDR2 from the germline V gene are MNHNY and SVGAGI (reference sequence). The length of the CDR3 is 11 residues. The CDR3 loop reads CASQRGDTQYF. CDR3 DNA: TGTGCCAGCCAACGGGGGGATACGCAGTATTTT.

The CDR3 sequence: CASSQGHRVEVYEQYF. The CDR3 DNA is TGCGCCAGCAGCCAGGGACATCGGGTTGAGGTCTACGAGCAGTACTTC. The rearrangement links TRBV4-1 to TRBJ2-7; D might be TRBD1 (6 bases). This CDR3 is 16 amino acids long. The germline V gene has CDR1 MGHRA and CDR2 YSYEKL. V gave up 3 bases and J gave up 3 bases, with 18 bases separating them.